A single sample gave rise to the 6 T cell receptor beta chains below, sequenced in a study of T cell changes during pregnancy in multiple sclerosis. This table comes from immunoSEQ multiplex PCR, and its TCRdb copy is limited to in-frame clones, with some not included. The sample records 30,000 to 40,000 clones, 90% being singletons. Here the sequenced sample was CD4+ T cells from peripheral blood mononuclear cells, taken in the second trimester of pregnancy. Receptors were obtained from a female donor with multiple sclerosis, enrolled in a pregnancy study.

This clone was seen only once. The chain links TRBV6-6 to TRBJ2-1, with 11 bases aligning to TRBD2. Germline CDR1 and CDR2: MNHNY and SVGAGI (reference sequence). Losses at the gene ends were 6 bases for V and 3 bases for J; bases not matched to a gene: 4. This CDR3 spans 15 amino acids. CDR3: CASSPTSGIYNEQFF. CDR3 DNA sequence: TGTGCCAGCAGCCCGACTAGCGGGATCTACAATGAGCAGTTCTTC.

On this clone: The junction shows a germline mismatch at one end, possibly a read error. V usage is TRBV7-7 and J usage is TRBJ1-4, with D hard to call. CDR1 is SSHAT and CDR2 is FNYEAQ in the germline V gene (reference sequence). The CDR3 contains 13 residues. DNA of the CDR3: TGTGCTAGCAGCTTAGATATAGGCGGGAAACTGTTTTTT. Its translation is CASSLDIGGKLFF.

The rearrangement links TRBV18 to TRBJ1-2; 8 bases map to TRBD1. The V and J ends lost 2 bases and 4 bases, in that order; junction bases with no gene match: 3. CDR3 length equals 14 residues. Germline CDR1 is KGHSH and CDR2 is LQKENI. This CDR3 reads CASSPGQGGYGYTF. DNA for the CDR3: TGTGCCAGCTCACCAGGACAGGGAGGCTATGGCTACACCTTC.

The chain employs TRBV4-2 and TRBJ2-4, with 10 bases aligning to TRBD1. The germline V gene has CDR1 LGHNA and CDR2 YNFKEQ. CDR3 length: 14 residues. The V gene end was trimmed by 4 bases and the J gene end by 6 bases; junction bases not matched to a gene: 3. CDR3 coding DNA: TGTGCCAGCAGCCCCAGGACAGGGGGAAACATTCAGTACTTC. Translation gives CASSPRTGGNIQYF.

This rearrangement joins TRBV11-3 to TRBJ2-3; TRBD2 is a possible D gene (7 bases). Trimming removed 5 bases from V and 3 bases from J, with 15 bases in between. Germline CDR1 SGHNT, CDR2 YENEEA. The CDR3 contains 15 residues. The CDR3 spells CASSPWGGETDTQYF. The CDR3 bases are TGTGCCAGCAGCCCCTGGGGGGGCGAAACAGATACGCAGTATTTT.

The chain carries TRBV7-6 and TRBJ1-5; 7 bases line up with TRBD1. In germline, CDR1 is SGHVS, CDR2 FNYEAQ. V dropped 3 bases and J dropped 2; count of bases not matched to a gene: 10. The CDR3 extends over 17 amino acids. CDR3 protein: CASSFGSRGQGNQPQHF. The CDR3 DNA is TGTGCCAGCAGCTTTGGGTCCCGAGGACAGGGCAATCAGCCCCAGCATTTT.